This T cell receptor (beta chain) was obtained from a study of T-cell memory formation after mild COVID-19. The study's findings and limits: CD8+ contracting clones occupied EMRA, while CD4+ ones occupied mainly CM and EM.

At least ten counts were recorded for this clonotype. Its matching antigen is unknown. TCRdb analysed the 5' RACE reads with MiXCR anew, one entry per CDR3 protein. The sample has about 190,000 distinct CDR3 sequences; 8% to 11% are singletons. The CDR3 spans 13 residues. Germline CDR1 and CDR2: SGHTA and FQGNSA. With 5 bases removed from V and 3 bases from J, the gap between germline ends came to 8 bases. The clonotype comes from a man between 18 and 29 years old who had mild COVID-19 (a few samples of this study predate the infection). Cell type and time point are not known. The chain combines TRBV7-2 with TRBJ1-5; D gene ambiguous. Sequencing used PBMCs or a T cell subset sorted from them (not recorded which). CDR3 amino acids: CASSKDPNQPQHF. CDR3 DNA: TGTGCCAGCAGCAAAGATCCCAATCAGCCCCAGCATTTT.